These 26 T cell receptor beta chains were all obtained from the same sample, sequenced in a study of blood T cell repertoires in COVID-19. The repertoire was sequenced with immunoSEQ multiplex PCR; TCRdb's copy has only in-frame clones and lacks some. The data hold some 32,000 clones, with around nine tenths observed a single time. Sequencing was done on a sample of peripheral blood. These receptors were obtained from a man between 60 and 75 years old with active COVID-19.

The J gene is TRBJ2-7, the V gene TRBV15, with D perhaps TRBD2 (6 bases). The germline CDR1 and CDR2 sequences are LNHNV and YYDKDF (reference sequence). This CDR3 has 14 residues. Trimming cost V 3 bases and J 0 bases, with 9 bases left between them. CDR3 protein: CATSRGGYSYEQYF. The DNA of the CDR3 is TGTGCCACCAGCAGGGGGGGATACTCCTACGAGCAGTACTTC.

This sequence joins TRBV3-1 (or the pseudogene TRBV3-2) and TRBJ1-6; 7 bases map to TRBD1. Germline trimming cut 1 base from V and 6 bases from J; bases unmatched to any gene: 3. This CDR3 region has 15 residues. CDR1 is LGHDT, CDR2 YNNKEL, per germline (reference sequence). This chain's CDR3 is CASSQGQGRNSPLHF. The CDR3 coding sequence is TGTGCCAGCAGCCAAGGACAGGGCCGTAATTCACCCCTCCACTTT.

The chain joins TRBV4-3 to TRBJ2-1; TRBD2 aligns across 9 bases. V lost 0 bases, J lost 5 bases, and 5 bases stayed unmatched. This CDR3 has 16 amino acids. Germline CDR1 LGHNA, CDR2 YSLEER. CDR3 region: CASSQDVSGGHNEQFF. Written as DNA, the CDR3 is TGCGCCAGCAGCCAAGATGTAAGCGGGGGGCACAATGAGCAGTTCTTC.

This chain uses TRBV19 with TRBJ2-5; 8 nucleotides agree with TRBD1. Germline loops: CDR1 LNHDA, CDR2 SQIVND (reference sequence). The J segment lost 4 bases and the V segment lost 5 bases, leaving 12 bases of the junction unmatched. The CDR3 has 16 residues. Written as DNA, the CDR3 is TGTGCCAGTAGTGCCCTGGGACAGGTGGATCGAGAGACCCAGTACTTC. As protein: CASSALGQVDRETQYF. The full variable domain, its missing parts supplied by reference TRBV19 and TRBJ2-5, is DGGITQSPKYLFRKEGQNVTLSCEQNLNHDAMYWYRQDPGQGLRLIYYSQIVNDFQKGDIAEGYSVSREKKESFPLTVTSAQKNPTAFYLCASSALGQVDRETQYFGPGTRLLVL.

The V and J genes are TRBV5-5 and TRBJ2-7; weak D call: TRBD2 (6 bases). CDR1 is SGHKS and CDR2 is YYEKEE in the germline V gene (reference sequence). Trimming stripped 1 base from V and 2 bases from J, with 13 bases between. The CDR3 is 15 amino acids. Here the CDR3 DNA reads TGTGCCAGCAGCTTGACGGGAGCCCGAACCTACGAGCAGTACTTC. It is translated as CASSLTGARTYEQYF.

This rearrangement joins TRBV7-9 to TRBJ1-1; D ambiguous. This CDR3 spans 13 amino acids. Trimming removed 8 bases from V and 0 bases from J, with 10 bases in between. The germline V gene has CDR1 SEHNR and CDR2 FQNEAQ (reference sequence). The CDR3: CASGQQLNTEAFF. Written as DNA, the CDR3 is TGTGCCAGCGGCCAACAGTTGAACACTGAAGCTTTCTTT.

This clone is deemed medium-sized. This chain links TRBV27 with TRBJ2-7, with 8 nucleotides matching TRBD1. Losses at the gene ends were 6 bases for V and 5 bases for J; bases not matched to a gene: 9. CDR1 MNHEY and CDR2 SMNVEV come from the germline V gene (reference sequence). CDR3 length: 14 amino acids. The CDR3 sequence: CASSDRGPSDEQYF. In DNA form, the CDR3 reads TGTGCCAGCAGCGACAGGGGCCCCTCGGACGAGCAGTACTTC.

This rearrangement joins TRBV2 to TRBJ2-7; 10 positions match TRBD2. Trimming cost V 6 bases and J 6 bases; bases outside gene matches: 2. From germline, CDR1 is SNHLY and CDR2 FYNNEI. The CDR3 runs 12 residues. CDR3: CASRLAGAEQYF. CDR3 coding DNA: TGTGCCAGCAGGCTAGCGGGAGCCGAGCAGTACTTC.

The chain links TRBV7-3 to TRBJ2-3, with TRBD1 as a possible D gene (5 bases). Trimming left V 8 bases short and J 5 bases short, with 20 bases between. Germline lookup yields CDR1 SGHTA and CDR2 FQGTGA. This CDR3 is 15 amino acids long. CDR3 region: CASQEASGAGDTQYF. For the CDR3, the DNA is TGTGCCAGCCAAGAGGCTAGTGGGGCAGGAGATACGCAGTATTTT.

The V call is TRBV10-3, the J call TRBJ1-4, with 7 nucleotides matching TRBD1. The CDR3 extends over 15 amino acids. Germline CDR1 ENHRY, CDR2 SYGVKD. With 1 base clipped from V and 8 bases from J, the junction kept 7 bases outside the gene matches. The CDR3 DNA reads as TGTGCCATCAGTGAGTACGACAGGGTAAACGAAAAACTGTTTTTT. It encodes CAISEYDRVNEKLFF.

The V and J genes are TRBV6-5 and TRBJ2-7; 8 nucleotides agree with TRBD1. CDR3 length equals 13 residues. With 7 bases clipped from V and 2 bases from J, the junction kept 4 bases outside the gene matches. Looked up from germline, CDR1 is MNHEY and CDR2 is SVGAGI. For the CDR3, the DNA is TGTGCCAGCATCCGGGACAGGCCCTACGAGCAGTACTTC. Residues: CASIRDRPYEQYF.

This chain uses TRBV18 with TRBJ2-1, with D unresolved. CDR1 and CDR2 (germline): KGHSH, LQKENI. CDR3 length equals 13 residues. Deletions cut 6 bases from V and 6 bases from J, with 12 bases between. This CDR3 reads CASSLLSVNEQFF. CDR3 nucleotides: TGTGCCAGCTCCCTCCTCTCTGTCAATGAGCAGTTCTTC.

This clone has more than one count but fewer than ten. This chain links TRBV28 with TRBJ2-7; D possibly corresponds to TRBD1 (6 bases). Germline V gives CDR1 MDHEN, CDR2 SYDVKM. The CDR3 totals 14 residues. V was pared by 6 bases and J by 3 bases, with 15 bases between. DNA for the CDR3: TGTGCCAGCAGAAAACAGGGTAACTTCTACGAGCAGTACTTC. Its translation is CASRKQGNFYEQYF.

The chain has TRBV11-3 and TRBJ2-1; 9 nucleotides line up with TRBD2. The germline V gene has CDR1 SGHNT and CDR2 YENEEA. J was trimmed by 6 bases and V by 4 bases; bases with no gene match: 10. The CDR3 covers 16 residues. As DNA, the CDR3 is TGTGCCAGCAGCTCTAGCGGGAAGGTGGGCGGCAATGAGCAGTTCTTC. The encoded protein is CASSSSGKVGGNEQFF.

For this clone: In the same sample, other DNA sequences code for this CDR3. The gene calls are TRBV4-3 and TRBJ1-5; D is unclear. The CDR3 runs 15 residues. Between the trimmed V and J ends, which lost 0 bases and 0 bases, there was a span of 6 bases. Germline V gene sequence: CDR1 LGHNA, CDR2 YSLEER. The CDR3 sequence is CASSQDSYSNQPQHF. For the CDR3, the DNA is TGCGCCAGCAGCCAAGACAGTTATAGCAATCAGCCCCAGCATTTT.

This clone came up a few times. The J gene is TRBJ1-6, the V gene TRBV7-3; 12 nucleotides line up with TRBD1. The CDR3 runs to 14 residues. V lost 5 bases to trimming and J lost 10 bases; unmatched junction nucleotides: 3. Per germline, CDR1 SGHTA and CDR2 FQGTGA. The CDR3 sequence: CASSTGTGGSPLHF. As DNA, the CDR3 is TGTGCCAGCAGCACCGGGACAGGGGGCTCACCCCTCCACTTT. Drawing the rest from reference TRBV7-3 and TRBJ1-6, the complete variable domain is GAGVSQTPSNKVTEKGKYVELRCDPISGHTALYWYRQSLGQGPEFLIYFQGTGAADDSGLPNDRFFAVRPEGSVSTLKIQRTERGDSAVYLCASSTGTGGSPLHFGNGTRLTVT.

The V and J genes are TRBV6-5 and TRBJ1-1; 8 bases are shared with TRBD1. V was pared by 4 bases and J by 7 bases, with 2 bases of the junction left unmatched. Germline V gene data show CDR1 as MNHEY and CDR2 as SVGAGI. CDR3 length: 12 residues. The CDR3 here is CASSSGGVEAFF. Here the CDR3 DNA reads TGTGCCAGCAGTTCAGGGGGCGTTGAAGCTTTCTTT.

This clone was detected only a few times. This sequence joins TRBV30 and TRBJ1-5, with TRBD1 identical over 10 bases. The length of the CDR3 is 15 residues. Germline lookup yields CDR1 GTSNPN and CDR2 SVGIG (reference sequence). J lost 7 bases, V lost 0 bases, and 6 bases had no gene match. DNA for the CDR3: TGTGCCTGGAGTGTTGGGACAGGGGTACGGCAGCCCCAGCATTTT. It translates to CAWSVGTGVRQPQHF.

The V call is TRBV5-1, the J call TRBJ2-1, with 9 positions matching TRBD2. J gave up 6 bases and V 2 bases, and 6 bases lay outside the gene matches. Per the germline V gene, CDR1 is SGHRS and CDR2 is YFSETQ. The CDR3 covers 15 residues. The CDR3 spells CASSLSGGSLNEQFF. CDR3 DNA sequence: TGCGCCAGCAGCTTAAGCGGGGGGTCTCTCAATGAGCAGTTCTTC.

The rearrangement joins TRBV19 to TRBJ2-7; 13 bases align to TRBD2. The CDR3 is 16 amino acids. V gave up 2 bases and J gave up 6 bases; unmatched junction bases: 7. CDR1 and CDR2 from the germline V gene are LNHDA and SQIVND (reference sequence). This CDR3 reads CASSIRGLAGSSEQYF. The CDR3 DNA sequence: TGTGCCAGTAGTATAAGGGGACTAGCGGGATCTTCCGAGCAGTACTTC.

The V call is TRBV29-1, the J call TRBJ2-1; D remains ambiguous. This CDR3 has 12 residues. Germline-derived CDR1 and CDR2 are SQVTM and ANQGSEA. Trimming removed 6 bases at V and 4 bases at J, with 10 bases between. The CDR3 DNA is TGCAGCGTAGCCGAACGGTACAATGAGCAGTTCTTC. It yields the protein CSVAERYNEQFF.

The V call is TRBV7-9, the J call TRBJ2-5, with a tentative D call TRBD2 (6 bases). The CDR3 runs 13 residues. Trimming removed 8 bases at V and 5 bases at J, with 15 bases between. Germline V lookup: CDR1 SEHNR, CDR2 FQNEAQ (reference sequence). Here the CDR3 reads CASSTEGRETQYF. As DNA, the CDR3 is TGTGCCAGCTCCACCGAGGGGAGGGAGACCCAGTACTTC.

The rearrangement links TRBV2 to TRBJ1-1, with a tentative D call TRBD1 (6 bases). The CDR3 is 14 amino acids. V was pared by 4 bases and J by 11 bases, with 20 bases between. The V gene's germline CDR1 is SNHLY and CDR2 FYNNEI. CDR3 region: CASSVANRVSMAFF. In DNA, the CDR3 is TGTGCCAGCAGTGTGGCGAACAGGGTATCGATGGCTTTCTTT.

In DNA form, the CDR3 reads TGTGCCAGCAGTGAAGTCAGGGGGCAAGAGACCCAGTACTTC. Protein: CASSEVRGQETQYF. The J gene is TRBJ2-5, the V gene TRBV6-1; 7 bases map to TRBD1. The germline V gene has CDR1 MNHNS and CDR2 SASEGT. Germline trimming cut 1 base from V and 2 bases from J; bases unmatched to any gene: 1. CDR3 size: 14 residues.

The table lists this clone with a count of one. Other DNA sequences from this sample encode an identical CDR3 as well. CDR3 nucleotides: TGTGCCAGCAGCTTGACAGGTGGTAACGAGCAGTACTTC. It encodes CASSLTGGNEQYF. The rearrangement uses TRBV5-4 and TRBJ2-7, with TRBD1 as a possible D gene (5 bases). This CDR3 has 13 residues. Germline assignment: CDR1 SGHNT and CDR2 YYREEE (reference sequence). V was cut by 1 base and J by 5 bases, with 10 bases left in between.

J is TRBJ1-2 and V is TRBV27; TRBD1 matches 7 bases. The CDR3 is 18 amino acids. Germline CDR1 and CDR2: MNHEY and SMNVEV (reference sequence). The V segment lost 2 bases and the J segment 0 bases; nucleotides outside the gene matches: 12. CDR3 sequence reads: CASSLRRDSSTANYGYTF. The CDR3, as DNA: TGTGCCAGCAGTTTACGTCGGGACAGCTCCACCGCTAACTATGGCTACACCTTC.